A selection of T cell receptor beta chains follows, all from one sample in a study of T-cell memory formation after mild COVID-19. TCRdb called the 5' RACE reads again in MiXCR, with one record for every CDR3 protein. The table lists roughly 450,000 distinct CDR3 sequences, more than 15% of them singletons. Sequenced: PBMCs or a T cell subset sorted from them (not recorded which). These receptors originate from a man in his late teens or twenties who had mild COVID-19 (a few samples of this study predate the infection). Cell type and time point are not known. CDR3s include the opening cysteine and the closing phenylalanine or tryptophan. A D gene is named only where the DNA matches it firmly. Some rows mark clone size as missing; the rest say once, few, many or name a class of expanded clone.

size: NA
V: TRBV3-1
D: TRBD1
J: TRBJ1-1
CDR3: CASSLLRDSEAFF
DNA: TGTGCCAGCAGCCTACTCCGGGACAGTGAAGCTTTCTTT

size: NA
V: TRBV6-2/TRBV6-3
D: TRBD2
J: TRBJ2-4
CDR3: CASSYVASGKNIQYF
DNA: TGTGCCAGCAGTTACGTTGCTAGCGGTAAAAACATTCAGTACTTC

size: NA
V: TRBV28
D: NA
J: TRBJ1-1
CDR3: CASSHFPGQGDTEAFF
DNA: TGTGCCAGCAGTCATTTTCCGGGGCAGGGAGACACTGAAGCTTTCTTT

size: few
V: TRBV3-1
D: NA
J: TRBJ2-7
CDR3: CASSQVGIPSEQYF
DNA: TGTGCCAGCAGCCAAGTGGGCATCCCCTCCGAGCAGTACTTC

size: few
V: TRBV29-1
D: NA
J: TRBJ2-2
CDR3: CSVEDTPTGELFF
DNA: TGCAGCGTTGAGGATACTCCCACCGGGGAGCTGTTTTTT

size: once
V: TRBV5-1
D: TRBD2
J: TRBJ2-7
CDR3: CASSLGLAVYEQYF
DNA: TGCGCCAGCAGCTTGGGACTAGCGGTATACGAGCAGTACTTC

size: NA
V: TRBV30
D: NA
J: TRBJ1-1
CDR3: CAWRGGGSEAFF
DNA: TGTGCCTGGAGAGGGGGAGGGTCTGAAGCTTTCTTT

size: NA
V: TRBV5-1
D: NA
J: TRBJ2-3
CDR3: CASSSGATGFSSSDTQYF
DNA: TGCGCCAGCAGCTCGGGAGCGACAGGGTTTAGTAGTTCAGATACGCAGTATTTT

size: NA
V: TRBV9
D: TRBD2
J: TRBJ2-3
CDR3: CASSGRLGLAGGPLNTQYF
DNA: TGTGCCAGCAGCGGACGCCTGGGACTAGCGGGGGGGCCGCTTAATACGCAGTATTTT

size: few
V: TRBV2
D: NA
J: TRBJ2-2
CDR3: CASSEVLTGELFF
DNA: TGTGCCAGCAGTGAAGTACTCACCGGTGAGCTGTTTTTT

size: many
V: TRBV7-2
D: TRBD2
J: TRBJ2-5
CDR3: CASSLSRLAGVETQYF
DNA: TGTGCCAGCAGCTTATCCCGACTAGCGGGCGTGGAGACCCAGTACTTC

size: NA
V: TRBV15
D: NA
J: TRBJ2-5
CDR3: CSTSPYGGREQTQYF
DNA: TGTTCCACCAGTCCCTACGGAGGCAGGGAGCAGACCCAGTACTTC

size: NA
V: TRBV28
D: NA
J: TRBJ2-2
CDR3: CASQGPNTGELFF
DNA: TGTGCCAGCCAGGGACCGAACACCGGGGAGCTGTTTTTT

size: NA
V: TRBV24-1
D: NA
J: TRBJ2-5
CDR3: CATSLTFQETQYF
DNA: TGTGCCACCAGCTTGACGTTCCAAGAGACCCAGTACTTC

size: few
V: TRBV5-1
D: NA
J: TRBJ1-2
CDR3: CASSLITDSNYGYTF
DNA: TGCGCCAGCAGCTTGATAACGGATTCTAACTATGGCTACACCTTC

size: few
V: TRBV20-1
D: NA
J: TRBJ2-2
CDR3: CSARVLVTGELFF
DNA: TGCAGTGCTAGAGTACTAGTGACCGGGGAGCTGTTTTTT

size: few
V: TRBV9
D: NA
J: TRBJ2-7
CDR3: CASSYKEGEQYF
DNA: TGTGCCAGCAGCTACAAAGAGGGCGAGCAGTACTTC

size: NA
V: TRBV18
D: TRBD1
J: TRBJ2-7
CDR3: CASSPMGTGSFEQYF
DNA: TGTGCCAGCTCACCAATGGGGACAGGGTCTTTCGAGCAGTACTTC

size: NA
V: TRBV5-1
D: TRBD1
J: TRBJ2-1
CDR3: CATQTRWDSYEQFF
DNA: TGCGCCACCCAAACACGCTGGGACAGCTATGAGCAGTTCTTC

size: NA
V: TRBV18
D: NA
J: TRBJ1-2
CDR3: CASSPSVIEGYTF
DNA: TGTGCCAGCTCACCATCGGTAATAGAAGGCTACACCTTC

size: NA
V: TRBV12-3/TRBV12-4
D: NA
J: TRBJ1-5
CDR3: CASSARAGVQPQHF
DNA: TGTGCCAGCAGCGCCCGGGCAGGGGTTCAGCCCCAGCATTTT

size: few
V: TRBV7-2
D: TRBD2
J: TRBJ2-2
CDR3: CASSSSGGWNTGELFF
DNA: TGTGCCAGCAGCTCGAGCGGGGGCTGGAACACCGGGGAGCTGTTTTTT

size: NA
V: TRBV2
D: NA
J: TRBJ1-1
CDR3: CASSEIGRLQGTEAFF
DNA: TGTGCCAGCAGTGAGATTGGAAGGCTACAAGGCACTGAAGCTTTCTTT

size: NA
V: TRBV24-1
D: NA
J: TRBJ2-1
CDR3: CATSGGASYNEQFF
DNA: TGTGCCACCAGTGGGGGGGCCAGTTACAATGAGCAGTTCTTC

size: NA
V: TRBV2
D: NA
J: TRBJ2-7
CDR3: CASSEFGQAEQYF
DNA: TGTGCCAGCAGTGAGTTTGGGCAGGCCGAGCAGTACTTC

size: few
V: TRBV5-4
D: TRBD2
J: TRBJ2-2
CDR3: CASSFRRTSHGNTGELFF
DNA: TGTGCCAGCAGCTTTCGAAGGACTAGCCACGGGAACACCGGGGAGCTGTTTTTT

size: NA
V: TRBV5-6
D: NA
J: TRBJ1-5
CDR3: CASSFSAGYSNQPQHF
DNA: TGTGCCAGCAGCTTTTCGGCAGGCTATAGCAATCAGCCCCAGCATTTT

size: NA
V: TRBV7-6
D: NA
J: TRBJ2-7
CDR3: CASSFAEGSEQYF
DNA: TGTGCCAGCAGCTTTGCAGAGGGATCCGAGCAGTACTTC

size: few
V: TRBV7-2
D: NA
J: TRBJ2-2
CDR3: CASRKDRNTGELFF
DNA: TGTGCCAGCAGAAAGGACAGAAACACCGGGGAGCTGTTTTTT

size: NA
V: TRBV20-1
D: TRBD1
J: TRBJ1-1
CDR3: CSARGGGWRNTEAFF
DNA: TGCAGTGCTAGAGGAGGGGGCTGGAGGAACACTGAAGCTTTCTTT

size: NA
V: TRBV27
D: TRBD1
J: TRBJ2-3
CDR3: CASTGTGTTGDTQYF
DNA: TGTGCCAGCACCGGGACAGGGACAACTGGAGATACGCAGTATTTT

size: few
V: TRBV2
D: NA
J: TRBJ2-1
CDR3: CASSVLDGYNEQFF
DNA: TGTGCCAGCAGTGTCCTGGACGGGTACAATGAGCAGTTCTTC

size: NA
V: TRBV6-2/TRBV6-3
D: NA
J: TRBJ1-5
CDR3: CASSASNQPQHF
DNA: TGTGCCAGCAGCGCGAGCAATCAGCCCCAGCATTTT

size: few
V: TRBV24-1
D: NA
J: TRBJ2-1
CDR3: CATSHGGSYNEQFF
DNA: TGTGCCACTTCCCACGGGGGATCATACAATGAGCAGTTCTTC

size: NA
V: TRBV28
D: TRBD1
J: TRBJ1-1
CDR3: CASRLGQGVGNTEAFF
DNA: TGTGCCAGCAGACTCGGACAGGGCGTCGGGAACACTGAAGCTTTCTTT

size: few
V: TRBV9
D: TRBD1
J: TRBJ2-2
CDR3: CASSAESGQYTGELFF
DNA: TGTGCCAGCAGCGCGGAATCGGGACAGTATACCGGGGAGCTGTTTTTT

size: NA
V: TRBV15
D: NA
J: TRBJ2-7
CDR3: CATSRDRPFYEQYF
DNA: TGTGCCACCAGCAGAGATCGGCCATTTTACGAGCAGTACTTC

size: NA
V: TRBV7-2
D: NA
J: TRBJ2-2
CDR3: CASSGPGLPNTGELFF
DNA: TGTGCCAGCAGTGGACCAGGGCTACCCAACACCGGGGAGCTGTTTTTT

size: few
V: TRBV20-1
D: NA
J: TRBJ2-2
CDR3: CSARSPGELFF
DNA: TGCAGTGCTAGATCCCCCGGGGAGCTGTTTTTT

size: NA
V: TRBV20-1
D: NA
J: TRBJ2-1
CDR3: CSARTIVRWTNGPWYNEQFF
DNA: TGCAGTGCTAGGACGATTGTTCGTTGGACTAACGGGCCGTGGTACAATGAGCAGTTCTTC

size: NA
V: TRBV4-2
D: NA
J: TRBJ1-1
CDR3: CASSQGDRVAFF
DNA: TGTGCCAGCAGCCAGGGGGATAGGGTGGCTTTCTTT